A single sample gave rise to the 10 T cell receptor beta chains below, sequenced in a study of cytomegalovirus exposure and HLA in healthy donors. PCR primers comprised 60 Vbeta and 13 Jbeta primers. Produced via immunoSEQ multiplex PCR; TCRdb's table is partial and in-frame only. The repertoire holds tens of thousands of clones, with 81% as singletons. Input material: PBMCs. These receptors were obtained from a girl aged 2 to 10 in good health and CMV-seropositive.

In its sample, this clone was seen once. The chain combines TRBV5-4 with TRBJ2-5, with 8 bases matching TRBD1. The V gene end was trimmed by 2 bases and the J gene end by 4 bases; junction bases not matched to a gene: 7. Germline V lookup: CDR1 SGHNT, CDR2 YYREEE (reference sequence). The CDR3 runs 15 residues. In DNA, the CDR3 is TGTGCCAGCAGCTTCAAAACCGGGACAGGAGAGACCCAGTACTTC. This codes for CASSFKTGTGETQYF. The variable domain in full, completed from reference TRBV5-4 and TRBJ2-5, reads ETGVTQSPTHLIKTRGQQVTLRCSSQSGHNTVSWYQQALGQGPQFIFQYYREEENGRGNFPPRFSGLQFPNYSSELNVNALELDDSALYLCASSFKTGTGETQYFGPGTRLLVL.

This clone has a single count. The genes are TRBV7-9 and TRBJ1-1, with 7 bases matching TRBD1. The junction had 13 bases not matched to a gene; V was cut back by 5 bases and J by 7 bases. The CDR3 is made up of 15 amino acids. The germline gives CDR1 SEHNR, CDR2 FQNEAQ (reference sequence). CDR3 region: CASSVRDSVSSEAFF. The CDR3 nucleotides are TGTGCCAGCAGCGTCCGGGACAGTGTATCTAGTGAAGCTTTCTTT.

The chain carries TRBV4-2 and TRBJ2-5, with TRBD2 identical over 7 bases. This CDR3 has 15 amino acids. The V segment lost 4 bases and the J segment 9 bases; nucleotides outside the gene matches: 14. Germline CDR1 is LGHNA and CDR2 is YNFKEQ. The CDR3 here is CASSPPDSGEGSQYF. CDR3 coding DNA: TGTGCCAGCAGCCCACCCGACAGCGGGGAAGGATCCCAGTACTTC.

The gene calls are TRBV6-4 and TRBJ2-1, with 12 bases fitting TRBD2. The V gene's germline CDR1 is MRHNA and CDR2 SNTAGT. Trimming took 4 bases from V and 7 from J; bases not matched to a gene: 5. This CDR3 has 15 amino acids. CDR3 amino acids: CASSVLAGGINEQFF. Here the CDR3 DNA reads TGTGCCAGCAGTGTTCTAGCGGGAGGGATTAATGAGCAGTTCTTC.

The chain employs TRBV27 and TRBJ1-1; 7 bases agree with TRBD1. Germline V CDR1 and CDR2: MNHEY, SMNVEV (reference sequence). With 5 bases clipped from V and 3 bases from J, the junction kept 9 bases outside the gene matches. The CDR3 runs to 15 residues. Here the CDR3 DNA reads TGTGCCAGCAGTGAAGGGACAGCTCTCTACACTGAAGCTTTCTTT. It translates to CASSEGTALYTEAFF.

The CDR3 nucleotides are TGTGCCAGCATTCCGGCTAGCTCTGGTTACAATGAGCAGTTCTTC. Translation gives CASIPASSGYNEQFF. The rearrangement joins TRBV2 to TRBJ2-1; a possible D gene is TRBD2 (5 bases). The CDR3 loop spans 15 amino acids. The ends were cut back, 7 bases at V and 4 bases at J, with 17 bases in the middle. From germline, CDR1 is SNHLY and CDR2 FYNNEI.

This chain uses TRBV19 with TRBJ1-1, with D perhaps matching TRBD1 (6 bases). V lost 3 bases and J 2 bases, leaving 19 bases between the germline ends. The CDR3 is 17 amino acids. Germline V gives CDR1 LNHDA, CDR2 SQIVND (reference sequence). The CDR3 region is CASSIGGLDSVNTEAFF. The CDR3 bases are TGTGCCAGTAGTATCGGGGGGCTAGATTCAGTTAACACTGAAGCTTTCTTT.

The chain is built from TRBV4-1 and TRBJ2-1; 10 positions agree with TRBD2. CDR3 length: 16 residues. Germline V gene lookup returns CDR1 MGHRA and CDR2 YSYEKL. V lost 4 bases and J lost 0; bases outside the gene matches: 3. The DNA of the CDR3 is TGCGCCAGCAGCCGCGGACTAGCGGCCTCCTACAATGAGCAGTTCTTC. This gives the protein CASSRGLAASYNEQFF.

A few counts support this clone. The chain is built from TRBV6-1 and TRBJ2-1; D is perhaps TRBD2 (6 bases). Germline V gene sequence: CDR1 MNHNS, CDR2 SASEGT. The ends were cut back, 6 bases at V and 5 bases at J, with 14 bases in the middle. This CDR3 contains 14 residues. CDR3 in amino acids: CASSKAGPHNEQFF. CDR3 DNA: TGTGCCAGCAGCAAAGCGGGTCCCCACAATGAGCAGTTCTTC.

The V call is TRBV7-9, the J call TRBJ1-5; D is ambiguous. Germline loops: CDR1 SEHNR, CDR2 FQNEAQ (reference sequence). The germline V and J ends were trimmed by 6 bases and 4 bases, with 10 bases remaining between them. This CDR3 has 13 amino acids. The CDR3 region is CASRSSGNQPQHF. The CDR3 nucleotides are TGTGCCAGCAGGTCCTCGGGGAATCAGCCCCAGCATTTT.